This TCR beta chain came from a study of blood T cell repertoires in COVID-19. Overall study context: PBMCs, B-cell-depleted T cells, or T cells were the source of the cDNA or gDNA that made up the material.

The CDR3 totals 12 residues. The germline V gene encodes CDR1 SGHVS and CDR2 FQNEAQ. The ends were cut back, 3 bases at V and 2 bases at J, with 4 bases in the middle. Assay: immunoSEQ multiplex PCR; the TCRdb copy retains only in-frame clones and omits some. The table includes tens of thousands of clones, about 92% detected once. The chain couples TRBV7-8 to TRBJ2-5; no clear D gene. Specimen: peripheral blood. The sequence was collected from a human donor in a cohort sampled during active COVID-19. The CDR3 region is CASSFSQETQYF. The DNA for the CDR3 is TGTGCCAGCAGCTTCAGTCAAGAGACCCAGTACTTC.